What follows are 2 T cell receptor beta chains derived from one specimen sequenced in a study of cytomegalovirus exposure and HLA in healthy donors. A multiplex PCR was run with 60 Vbeta primers and 13 Jbeta primers. The assay was immunoSEQ multiplex PCR, and TCRdb's table has in-frame clones only and misses some. The sample yields tens of thousands of clones, under 80% seen once. Sequencing input: PBMCs. These receptors all come from a male donor in good health and CMV-seronegative.

To note about this clone: A junction boundary mismatches the germline segment, possibly from a read error. This rearrangement joins TRBV28 to TRBJ1-6; TRBD1 aligns across 10 bases. The CDR3 contains 12 residues. The germline V gene encodes CDR1 MDHEN and CDR2 SYDVKM. DNA for the CDR3: TGTGCCAGCAGCCTCCTTGACAGGGGGCAAAACTTT. Amino acids: CASSLLDRGQNF.

The chain is built from TRBV4-3 and TRBJ1-2; TRBD1 agrees at 7 bases. The germline V gene encodes CDR1 LGHNA and CDR2 YSLEER. V shed 0 bases and J 6 bases; nucleotides not matched to a gene: 7. The CDR3 covers 15 residues. The CDR3 loop reads CASSQEMKGAHGYTF. The CDR3 bases are TGCGCCAGCAGCCAAGAAATGAAGGGGGCCCATGGCTACACCTTC.